This T cell receptor beta chain was sequenced in a study of shared clonotypes between healthy human individuals (dated by TCRdb to about 2020). For context, the study as a whole: Three men and two women, aged 18 to 49 years, made up the cohort. To increase sequencing depth and limit assay-specific biases, TCR repertoire library preparation and sequencing were carried out by different laboratories using diverse techniques. To estimate repertoire size and how much clonotype sharing occurs between individuals, the study deeply sequenced the blood TCR repertoires of about five healthy adults. Leukapheresis yielded between about 0.9 and 9.5 billion PBMCs per donor.

TCR CDR3 regions were amplified from genomic DNA by multiplex PCR using the deep immunoSEQ assay. For each cell subset, the extracted genomic DNA was distributed evenly across all wells of several immunoSEQ 96-well plates, and each plate served as one replicate. Each replicate PCR for unsorted PBMC received around 330 ng genomic DNA, equal to 30,000 to 35,000 T cell genomes. Genomic DNA from unsorted PBMC was sequenced over ten immunoSEQ deep assay plates. Purified libraries were measured with a Qubit 3.0 fluorometer, size-checked on a Bioanalyzer 2100, and measured again with the KAPA Library Quantification kit. Every immunoSEQ 96-well plate was sequenced on a separate single-read 150-cycle Illumina NextSeq 550 flow cell. In the original analysis: The immunoSEQ output contained only junctional sequences without quality scores, so filtering could not match that applied to full-length reads. Sequences were annotated with PyIR, a Python wrapper for IgBLAST v1.9, using IMGT germline references to assign V/J genes and CDR3. Reads were removed for weak V/J assignments (E-value above 1e-6), missing CDR3, stop codons, out-of-frame junctions, or ambiguous translated residues. V3J clonotypes were defined as sequences sharing an identical inferred V gene, J gene, and CDR3 amino acid sequence. To compute the percentage overlap between repertoires, the number of shared unique clonotypes was divided by the size of the smaller repertoire. Three approaches were used to assess repertoire richness: RTK rarefaction, the Chao1 estimator, and Recon v2.1 estimates of unobserved clonotypes. TCRdb took this table from immuneACCESS and kept in-frame rearrangements with V and J called. Such tables lack part of the clones; where checked against another copy, unresolved V genes explain under half of the gap, and the rest is unexplained. For V, J and clone size, that table is used; D and trimming come from the DNA. Within this sample are approximately 470,000 clones, with around four fifths of them counted one time only. The ten largest make up around 13% of the sample.

The donors were healthy, HIV-negative adults who had no recently reported acute infections or vaccinations. Every donor was a Caucasian adult living in Nashville, Tennessee, USA. For unsorted samples, tens of millions of PBMCs were counted, and genomic DNA was extracted using the QIAamp DNA Blood Mini kit. Blood was collected by leukapheresis, and PBMCs were isolated by Ficoll-Histopaque density gradient centrifugation and then cryopreserved in liquid nitrogen vapor phase. The research as a whole found: Based on pairwise subsampling, the degree of clonotype sharing among donors was expected to be affected by sequencing depth. The genetic and exposure-history diversity represented was limited by the small number of donors. Sampling was restricted to blood, and TCR repertoires in tissue are likely to differ from TCR repertoires in blood.

This clone was seen a handful of times. Its antigen has not been determined. Per-nucleotide qualities are absent, and no much larger clonotype sits a single base away. The sequencing sample was made of PBMCs. This clonotype originated in a woman in her 40s in good health. Some clones in this sample may be carry-over from other donors' samples.

The nucleotides are TGTGCCAGCAGTAACCGGGACCAATCGATGGAGACCCAGTACTTC. Translated, this gives CASSNRDQSMETQYF. Rearrangement joined TRBV6-6 to TRBJ2-5; the D assignment is uncertain and may be TRBD1 or TRBD2, with 5 bases supporting each. The CDR3 has 15 amino acids, counting the end cysteine and phenylalanine. Only the CDR3 region is kept as DNA, spanning 45 bases read in frame from base 1. V is pared back by 5 bases and J by 5 bases, with 18 bases lying between the germline termini. As encoded in the germline V gene (reference sequence), CDR1 is MNHNY while CDR2 is SVGAGI.